A single sample is the source of the 32 T cell receptor beta chains below, sequenced in a study of tumor-infiltrating lymphocytes in localized non-small cell lung cancer. Sequencing was performed with immunoSEQ multiplex PCR; in TCRdb, only in-frame clones are kept and a portion is missing. The repertoire has about 15,000 clones, about 65% of them found once; the top ten carry approximately 9.2%. The sequencing sample was made of lung tumor tissue. The receptors come from a human donor with non-small cell lung cancer.

This clone has just a few counts. For the CDR3, the DNA is TGTGCCAGCAGCCCCTATATGGGCACTGAAGCTTTCTTT. This codes for CASSPYMGTEAFF. J is TRBJ1-1 and V is TRBV7-2; no definite D call. The CDR3 extends over 13 amino acids. Trimming took off 5 bases at V and 4 bases at J, with 11 bases between the two ends. In germline, CDR1 is SGHTA, CDR2 FQGNSA.

V is TRBV7-9 and J is TRBJ2-6; either TRBD1 or TRBD2 may supply D (6 bases each). Germline V gene data show CDR1 as SEHNR and CDR2 as FQNEAQ (reference sequence). The ends were cut back, 7 bases at V and 2 bases at J, with 15 bases in the middle. The CDR3 length is 16 residues. CDR3 bases: TGTGCCAGCACCTCCAGAGGGGGGCCTGGGGCCAACGTCCTGACTTTC. This codes for CASTSRGGPGANVLTF.

The V and J genes are TRBV5-1 and TRBJ2-1; 11 nucleotides line up with TRBD2. Losses at the gene ends were 2 bases for V and 7 bases for J; bases not matched to a gene: 5. This CDR3 is 15 amino acids long. CDR1 and CDR2 from the germline V gene are SGHRS and YFSETQ. DNA for the CDR3: TGCGCCAGCAGCTTTAGCGGGGGGGCCGGGAATGAGCAGTTCTTC. It is translated as CASSFSGGAGNEQFF.

The chain couples TRBV27 to TRBJ2-2; D possibly corresponds to TRBD1 (6 bases). CDR3 size: 15 residues. Germline V CDR1 and CDR2: MNHEY, SMNVEV (reference sequence). The V end lost 7 bases, the J end lost 3 bases, and 15 bases lay between the germline ends. CDR3 in amino acids: CASTPYWGHTGELFF. CDR3 in DNA: TGTGCCAGCACCCCCTACTGGGGGCACACCGGGGAGCTGTTTTTT.

This rearrangement joins TRBV6-1 to TRBJ1-3; no clear D. The CDR3 covers 14 residues. From germline, CDR1 is MNHNS and CDR2 SASEGT. V lost 2 bases to trimming and J lost 0 bases, with 5 bases between them. This CDR3 reads CASSEKGSGNTIYF. In DNA, the CDR3 is TGTGCCAGCAGTGAAAAGGGCTCTGGAAACACCATATATTTT.

This CDR3 reads CASSITGAGSDTQYF. The DNA for the CDR3 is TGTGCCAGTAGTATTACAGGGGCCGGGTCAGATACGCAGTATTTT. V usage is TRBV19 and J usage is TRBJ2-3, with TRBD1 identical over 7 bases. The V segment lost 3 bases and the J segment 4 bases; nucleotides outside the gene matches: 7. Germline V gives CDR1 LNHDA, CDR2 SQIVND (reference sequence). CDR3 length: 15 residues.

This clone was seen a few times. The V and J genes are TRBV7-2 and TRBJ2-7; D gene uncertain. The CDR3 loop spans 13 amino acids. V lost 5 bases to trimming and J lost 5 bases, with 13 bases between them. Germline V gene lookup returns CDR1 SGHTA and CDR2 FQGNSA. The CDR3 bases are TGTGCCAGCAGCACAACTATTAGGCACGAGCAGTACTTC. It is translated as CASSTTIRHEQYF.

On this clone itself: The sample holds other DNA sequences that translate to the same CDR3. The V and J genes are TRBV9 and TRBJ2-5; D gene unclear. Germline CDR1 and CDR2: SGDLS and YYNGEE. This CDR3 contains 13 residues. The ends were cut back, 0 bases at V and 4 bases at J, with 7 bases in the middle. The CDR3 DNA sequence: TGTGCCAGCAGCGTAGACGTGCGAGAGACCCAGTACTTC. It translates to CASSVDVRETQYF.

The chain recombines TRBV6-1 with TRBJ1-5, with a possible D match to TRBD1 (5 bases). The germline V gene encodes CDR1 MNHNS and CDR2 SASEGT. Trimming cost V 3 bases and J 4 bases, with 13 bases left between them. This CDR3 comprises 15 residues. For the CDR3, the DNA is TGTGCCAGCAGTGAGGGTAGCAGGGAGAATCAGCCCCAGCATTTT. The encoded protein is CASSEGSRENQPQHF.

The V gene is TRBV6-4, the J gene TRBJ1-2; D unclear. CDR3 size: 15 residues. Between the trimmed V and J ends, which lost 0 bases and 2 bases, there was a span of 10 bases. Germline lookup yields CDR1 MRHNA and CDR2 SNTAGT. CDR3 in amino acids: CASSDSATLNYGYTF. The CDR3 DNA sequence: TGTGCCAGCAGTGACTCGGCCACTCTCAACTATGGCTACACCTTC.

This clone showed up just once. V usage is TRBV9 and J usage is TRBJ1-2; the D gene is possibly TRBD1 (6 bases). The V end lost 5 bases, the J end lost 4 bases, and 9 bases lay between the germline ends. Germline CDR1 SGDLS, CDR2 YYNGEE. This CDR3 spans 12 amino acids. CDR3 loop: CASSRQAYGYTF. The CDR3 DNA is TGTGCCAGCAGTCGACAGGCCTATGGCTACACCTTC.

V usage is TRBV15 and J usage is TRBJ1-2; no clear D. V gave up 0 bases and J gave up 3 bases, with 5 bases separating them. The CDR3 has 13 amino acids. Germline V lookup: CDR1 LNHNV, CDR2 YYDKDF (reference sequence). DNA of the CDR3: TGTGCCACCAGCAGAGAAGCCTACTATGGCTACACCTTC. Its protein is CATSREAYYGYTF.

A few counts support this clone. The rearrangement links TRBV27 to TRBJ1-2, with 7 bases lining up with TRBD1. CDR1 is MNHEY and CDR2 is SMNVEV in the germline V gene (reference sequence). V lost 6 bases to trimming and J lost 2 bases; unmatched junction nucleotides: 3. The CDR3 contains 13 residues. This CDR3 is CASRGTVNYGYTF. In DNA, the CDR3 is TGTGCCAGCAGGGGGACAGTGAACTATGGCTACACCTTC.

The chain couples TRBV10-1 to TRBJ2-7; no clear D. The ends were cut back, 3 bases at V and 4 bases at J, with 13 bases in the middle. The length of the CDR3 is 14 residues. Per the germline V gene, CDR1 is WNHNN and CDR2 is SYGVQD (reference sequence). CDR3 amino acids: CASSDRNTPYEQYF. In nucleotides, the CDR3 is TGCGCCAGCAGTGATCGGAACACCCCTTACGAGCAGTACTTC.

The V and J genes are TRBV2 and TRBJ2-7, with 8 bases aligning to TRBD1. The trim removed 7 bases at V and 4 bases at J, leaving 9 bases unmatched. Germline V CDR1 and CDR2: SNHLY, FYNNEI. The CDR3 extends over 14 amino acids. The CDR3 bases are TGTGCCAGCACTATAGGCGGGACAGGATACGAGCAGTACTTC. Amino acid sequence: CASTIGGTGYEQYF.

V is TRBV29-1 and J is TRBJ1-3; possible D gene TRBD1, 5 bases. This CDR3 contains 13 residues. Per the germline V gene, CDR1 is SQVTM and CDR2 is ANQGSEA. V was pared by 6 bases and J by 4 bases, with 13 bases between. Here the CDR3 reads CSVAGTGGNTIYF. CDR3 sequence (DNA): TGCAGCGTGGCCGGGACTGGGGGAAACACCATATATTTT.

V is TRBV28 and J is TRBJ1-4; a possible D gene is TRBD1 (6 bases). In germline, CDR1 is MDHEN, CDR2 SYDVKM. This CDR3 spans 15 amino acids. With 5 bases removed from V and 8 bases from J, the gap between germline ends came to 18 bases. In nucleotides, the CDR3 is TGTGCCAGCAGTCTGGGTCAGGGGTTTCGGGAAAAACTGTTTTTT. Translation gives CASSLGQGFREKLFF.

The chain is built from TRBV18 and TRBJ2-5, with D unclear. CDR1 KGHSH and CDR2 LQKENI come from the germline V gene. This CDR3 region has 13 residues. V lost 4 bases and J lost 3, with 9 bases in between. CDR3 in amino acids: CASSQQLEETQYF. The DNA of the CDR3 is TGTGCCAGCTCACAACAGCTAGAAGAGACCCAGTACTTC.

This chain uses TRBV7-2 with TRBJ2-7, with D possibly TRBD1 on 6 matching bases. CDR3 length: 13 amino acids. The germline CDR1 and CDR2 sequences are SGHTA and FQGNSA. V lost 7 bases to trimming and J lost 5 bases, with 15 bases between them. CDR3 nucleotide sequence: TGTGCCAGCACAAACCCAGGGGTGAACGAGCAGTACTTC. Its translation is CASTNPGVNEQYF.

The V gene is TRBV6-4, the J gene TRBJ1-2; tentative D call: TRBD1 (5 bases). V dropped 6 bases and J dropped 7 bases, with 18 bases sitting between them. Germline V CDR1 and CDR2: MRHNA, SNTAGT. The CDR3 length is 14 residues. CDR3 bases: TGTGCCAGCAGCGCTCCCCCTATCCAGGGTGGCTACACCTTC. Its translation is CASSAPPIQGGYTF.

The rearrangement uses TRBV6-5 and TRBJ2-7; D is undetermined. The length of the CDR3 is 14 residues. The V end lost 5 bases, the J end lost 6 bases, and 17 bases lay between the germline ends. The germline CDR1 and CDR2 sequences are MNHEY and SVGAGI. CDR3 sequence: CASSPKTTVLEQYF. CDR3 bases: TGTGCCAGCAGTCCCAAAACGACTGTGCTCGAGCAGTACTTC.

The chain employs TRBV19 and TRBJ2-7; D unresolved. V lost 8 bases, J lost 0 bases, and 14 bases lay in between. The CDR3 is 14 amino acids. CDR1 LNHDA and CDR2 SQIVND come from the germline V gene (reference sequence). Here the CDR3 DNA reads TGTGCCAGTGGCCGAACACCAAGCTCCTACGAGCAGTACTTC. Protein sequence: CASGRTPSSYEQYF.

V is TRBV6-1 and J is TRBJ2-4; 8 bases are shared with TRBD1. Germline assignment: CDR1 MNHNS and CDR2 SASEGT. This CDR3 has 13 residues. CDR3: CAISTGVQNIQYF. DNA of the CDR3: TGTGCAATTTCGACAGGGGTGCAAAACATTCAGTACTTC.

This sequence joins TRBV28 and TRBJ2-1, with TRBD2 as a possible D gene (6 bases). Trimming stripped 5 bases from V and 12 bases from J, with 17 bases between. The germline gives CDR1 MDHEN, CDR2 SYDVKM. CDR3 length: 13 residues. The CDR3 bases are TGTGCCAGCAGTGGGGACTCTCCCGCGGGGCAGTTCTTC. Amino acid sequence: CASSGDSPAGQFF.

The chain combines TRBV7-8 with TRBJ2-1; 9 positions agree with TRBD2. CDR1 SGHVS and CDR2 FQNEAQ come from the germline V gene. The CDR3 extends over 14 amino acids. V was clipped by 7 bases and J by 4 bases; unmatched bases: 5. The CDR3 nucleotides read TGTGCCAGCACCACTAGCGGGTTATACAATGAGCAGTTCTTC. Its translation is CASTTSGLYNEQFF.

This clone was detected a few times. V is TRBV19 and J is TRBJ1-2, with D unclear. Trimming cost V 0 bases and J 8 bases, with 13 bases left between them. Germline V gene data show CDR1 as LNHDA and CDR2 as SQIVND (reference sequence). This CDR3 has 14 residues. In DNA form, the CDR3 reads TGTGCCAGTAGTATAGATGGGCCCATGGGAGGCTACACCTTC. This encodes CASSIDGPMGGYTF.

This sequence joins TRBV6-1 and TRBJ2-1; D is ambiguous. The V gene's germline CDR1 is MNHNS and CDR2 SASEGT. The CDR3 extends over 15 amino acids. V lost 7 bases and J 9 bases, leaving 22 bases between the germline ends. The CDR3 nucleotides are TGTGCCAGCACCCCTCTTGGTATCGTCCTAAGTGAGCAGTTCTTC. Protein sequence: CASTPLGIVLSEQFF.

The rearrangement links TRBV28 to TRBJ1-1; D gene ambiguous. CDR3 size: 13 residues. Germline loops: CDR1 MDHEN, CDR2 SYDVKM. V was cut by 3 bases and J by 5 bases, with 10 bases left in between. This CDR3 is CASSLGRLTEAFF. For the CDR3, the DNA is TGTGCCAGCAGTTTGGGAAGACTAACTGAAGCTTTCTTT. Using reference TRBV28 and TRBJ1-1 for the parts outside the CDR3, the full variable domain is DVKVTQSSRYLVKRTGEKVFLECVQDMDHENMFWYRQDPGLGLRLIYFSYDVKMKEKGDIPEGYSVSREKKERFSLILESASTNQTSMYLCASSLGRLTEAFFGQGTRLTVV.

This chain connects TRBV4-3 to TRBJ1-4, with no clear D. V shed 0 bases and J shed 10 bases, with 12 bases lying between them. Germline assignment: CDR1 LGHNA and CDR2 YSLEER. The CDR3 covers 14 residues. The CDR3 sequence is CASSQDALVVKLFF. In nucleotides, the CDR3 is TGCGCCAGCAGCCAAGATGCCCTGGTGGTAAAACTGTTTTTT.

The rearrangement joins TRBV28 to TRBJ2-5; TRBD2 matches 7 bases. V lost 7 bases and J lost 2; bases outside the gene matches: 4. CDR1 is MDHEN and CDR2 is SYDVKM in the germline V gene. The CDR3 covers 13 residues. The DNA for the CDR3 is TGTGCCAGCATCGCTAGCGGACAAGAGACCCAGTACTTC. Its translation is CASIASGQETQYF.

A few counts support this clone. V is TRBV4-1 and J is TRBJ1-1; D is ambiguous. The ends were cut back, 3 bases at V and 5 bases at J, with 10 bases in the middle. Germline lookup yields CDR1 MGHRA and CDR2 YSYEKL. This CDR3 is built from 13 residues. The CDR3 spells CASSQGDSTEAFF. The DNA for the CDR3 is TGCGCCAGCAGCCAGGGCGACTCGACTGAAGCTTTCTTT.

The rearrangement joins TRBV15 to TRBJ2-7; no reliable D call. The CDR3 has 12 residues. Germline CDR1 reads LNHNV; CDR2 reads YYDKDF (reference sequence). V lost 3 bases, J lost 2 bases, and 5 bases lay in between. CDR3 DNA: TGTGCCACCAGCAGTGGAACCTACGAGCAGTACTTC. It encodes CATSSGTYEQYF.